The rows below give T cell receptor beta chains drawn from one sample of a study of blood T cells in healthy people across ages. TCRdb re-derived calls from the 5' RACE reads in MiXCR, one entry per CDR3 protein. The sample records roughly 2 million distinct CDR3 sequences, about 50% being singletons. The sequenced sample was blood. These TCRs come from a woman aged 40 to 50 in good health. Each CDR3 is given with its conserved first and last residue. D genes are given only for firm matches. The size field is filled for only some rows; it gives once, few, many or a size class.

clone_size d_call cdr3_length j_call v_call cdr3_aa cdr3_nt
few TRBD2 18 TRBJ2-5 TRBV7-2 CASSLSPGLAGGQETQYF TGTGCCAGCAGCTTATCCCCTGGACTAGCGGGGGGCCAAGAGACCCAGTACTTC
- TRBD2 16 TRBJ2-5 TRBV27 CASSRPGGGAFNEQYF TGTGCCAGCAGCAGGCCGGGCGGGGGGGCTTTCAATGAGCAGTACTTC
many - 15 TRBJ2-1 TRBV6-1 CASSEGVSSYNEQFF TGTGCCAGCAGTGAAGGGGTAAGCTCCTACAATGAGCAGTTCTTC
- - 16 TRBJ1-6 TRBV4-3 CASSQDRASGNSPLHF TGCGCCAGCAGCCAAGACAGGGCCTCCGGTAATTCACCCCTCCACTTT
- - 12 TRBJ1-6 TRBV20-1 CSARDGQAPLHF TGCAGTGCTAGAGATGGGCAGGCTCCCCTCCACTTT
few TRBD2 15 TRBJ2-7 TRBV7-2 CASSITGGSSYEQYF TGTGCCAGCAGCATCACGGGGGGGAGCTCCTACGAGCAGTACTTC
- TRBD1 14 TRBJ2-1 TRBV15 CATSREDRGNEQFF TGTGCCACCAGCAGAGAAGACAGGGGAAATGAGCAGTTCTTC
- - 18 TRBJ2-3 TRBV28 CTSSFPGGLVISTDTQYF TGTACCAGCAGTTTTCCCGGGGGGCTAGTAATTAGCACAGATACGCAGTATTTT
few - 12 TRBJ2-7 TRBV7-2 CASSFIGREQYF TGTGCCAGCAGCTTTATAGGAAGGGAGCAGTACTTC
- - 14 TRBJ1-1 TRBV5-1 CASSLDWGNTEAFF TGCGCCAGCAGCTTGGATTGGGGGAACACTGAAGCTTTCTTT
few TRBD2 19 TRBJ2-7 TRBV20-1 CSARVGTSGGHRSSYEQYF TGCAGTGCTAGAGTAGGGACTAGCGGGGGCCATAGGAGCTCCTACGAGCAGTACTTC
- - 16 TRBJ2-3 TRBV4-3 CASSRSAEKNTDTQYF TGCGCCAGCAGCCGAAGCGCGGAAAAGAACACAGATACGCAGTATTTT
- TRBD1 16 TRBJ2-5 TRBV28 CASSLVGDRGKETQYF TGTGCCAGCAGTTTGGTGGGGGACAGGGGAAAAGAGACCCAGTACTTC
- TRBD1 21 TRBJ2-4 TRBV28 CASSLTSRTKPGQGYKSIQYF TGTGCCAGCAGTTTGACTTCACGTACTAAACCGGGACAGGGCTACAAAAGCATTCAGTACTTC
- - 13 TRBJ1-1 TRBV19 CASREQSWAEAFF TGTGCCAGCAGGGAACAAAGCTGGGCTGAAGCTTTCTTT
- TRBD1 15 TRBJ2-3 TRBV6-5 CASSYARGTGDTQYF TGTGCCAGCAGTTATGCCCGGGGGACAGGAGATACGCAGTATTTT
- TRBD1 18 TRBJ1-2 TRBV25-1 CASSPPGLDRGAGNGYTF TGTGCCAGCAGTCCTCCGGGCCTGGACAGGGGAGCGGGAAATGGCTACACCTTC